This T cell receptor beta chain was identified in a study of T cell changes during pregnancy in multiple sclerosis. Sequencing was performed with immunoSEQ multiplex PCR; in TCRdb, only in-frame clones are kept and a portion is missing. The sample gives 60,000 to 75,000 clones, about nine tenths of which show up once; just under 2% is in the top ten. J was trimmed by 5 bases and V by 10 bases; bases with no gene match: 12. Germline CDR1 and CDR2: MNHEY and SMNVEV (reference sequence). There are 15 residues in the CDR3. The sequencing used peripheral blood, collected in the second trimester of pregnancy. The source is a female donor with multiple sclerosis, enrolled in a pregnancy study. This chain uses TRBV27 with TRBJ2-1; 9 nucleotides line up with TRBD1. The CDR3 region has the DNA TGTGCCATTGGACTCGGACAGGGGAAAGACAATGAGCAGTTCTTC. Amino acids: CAIGLGQGKDNEQFF.